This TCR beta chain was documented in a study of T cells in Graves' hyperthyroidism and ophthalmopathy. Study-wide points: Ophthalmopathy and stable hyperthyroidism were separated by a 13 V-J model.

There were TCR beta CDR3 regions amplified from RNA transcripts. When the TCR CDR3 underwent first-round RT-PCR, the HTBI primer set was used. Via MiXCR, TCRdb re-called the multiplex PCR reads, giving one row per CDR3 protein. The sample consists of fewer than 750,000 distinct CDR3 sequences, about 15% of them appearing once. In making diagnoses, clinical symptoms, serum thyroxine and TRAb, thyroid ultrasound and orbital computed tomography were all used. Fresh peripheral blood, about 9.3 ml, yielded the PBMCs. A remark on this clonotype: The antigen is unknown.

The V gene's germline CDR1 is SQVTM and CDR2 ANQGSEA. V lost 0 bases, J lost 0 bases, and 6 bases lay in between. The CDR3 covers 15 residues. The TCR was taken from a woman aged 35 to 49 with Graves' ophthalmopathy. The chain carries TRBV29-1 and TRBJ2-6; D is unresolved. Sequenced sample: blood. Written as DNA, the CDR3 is TGCAGCGTTGAAGATCGCCACTCTGGGGCCAACGTCCTGACTTTC. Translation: CSVEDRHSGANVLTF.